The clone carrying this TCR beta chain has only one observation. This CDR3 region has 14 residues. V was shortened by 2 bases and J by 4 bases, with 12 bases between the two germline ends. CDR1 is ENHRY and CDR2 is SYGVKD in the germline V gene. The data are from a study of blood T cell repertoires in COVID-19. Study-wide background: There were acute and convalescent COVID-19 samples, and they came from the United States, Italy and Spain.

Authors' data handling: Amplified reference gene primers provided the basis for estimating nucleated cell counts. Produced via immunoSEQ multiplex PCR; TCRdb's table is partial and in-frame only. Clonal size and the V and J genes are those of that table, whereas D and trimming came from the DNA. Here the sample spans 150,000 to 200,000 clones, about 80% being singletons. The clonotype originates from a human donor in a cohort sampled during active COVID-19. The V call is TRBV10-3, the J call TRBJ2-7; D might be TRBD1 (6 bases). Source material: peripheral blood. CDR3 coding DNA: TGTGCCATCAGTGAGGCGCCCCAGGGGTACGAGCAGTACTTC. Its protein is CAISEAPQGYEQYF.